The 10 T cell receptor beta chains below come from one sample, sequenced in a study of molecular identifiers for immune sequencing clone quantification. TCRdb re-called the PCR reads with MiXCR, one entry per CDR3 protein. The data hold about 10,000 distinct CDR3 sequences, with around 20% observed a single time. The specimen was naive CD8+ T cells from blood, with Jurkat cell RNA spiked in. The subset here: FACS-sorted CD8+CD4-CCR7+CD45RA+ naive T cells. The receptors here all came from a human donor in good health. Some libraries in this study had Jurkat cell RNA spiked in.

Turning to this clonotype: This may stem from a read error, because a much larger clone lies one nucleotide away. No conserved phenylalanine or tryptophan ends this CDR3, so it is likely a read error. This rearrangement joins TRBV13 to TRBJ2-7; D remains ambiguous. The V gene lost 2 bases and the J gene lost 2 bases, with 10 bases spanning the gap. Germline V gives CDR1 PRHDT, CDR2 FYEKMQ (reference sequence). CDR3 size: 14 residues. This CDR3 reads CASSLRSFAYEQYL. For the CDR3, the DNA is TGTGCCAGCAGCTTACGGTCCTTTGCCTACGAGCAGTACCTC.

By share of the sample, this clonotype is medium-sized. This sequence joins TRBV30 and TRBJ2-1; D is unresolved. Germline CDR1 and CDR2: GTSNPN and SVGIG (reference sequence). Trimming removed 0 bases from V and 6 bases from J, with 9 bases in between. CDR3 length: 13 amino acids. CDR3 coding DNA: TGTGCCTGGAGTGTAGTGGCCCGCAATGAGCAGTTCTTC. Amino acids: CAWSVVARNEQFF.

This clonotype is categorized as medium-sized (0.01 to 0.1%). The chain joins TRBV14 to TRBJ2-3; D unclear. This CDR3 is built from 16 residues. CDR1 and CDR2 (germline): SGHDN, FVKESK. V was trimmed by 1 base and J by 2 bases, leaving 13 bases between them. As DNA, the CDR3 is TGTGCCAGCAGCCAAGCGGTTTTAGCCTCCACAGATACGCAGTATTTT. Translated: CASSQAVLASTDTQYF.

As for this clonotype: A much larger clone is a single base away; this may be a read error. DNA of the CDR3: TGTGCCAGCGGTTACGGTGGCACCCACCAGTACTTC. Its protein product is CASGYGGTHQYF. This chain joins TRBV6-5 and TRBJ2-5, with D unclear. The germline CDR1 and CDR2 sequences are MNHEY and SVGAGI. This CDR3 spans 12 amino acids.

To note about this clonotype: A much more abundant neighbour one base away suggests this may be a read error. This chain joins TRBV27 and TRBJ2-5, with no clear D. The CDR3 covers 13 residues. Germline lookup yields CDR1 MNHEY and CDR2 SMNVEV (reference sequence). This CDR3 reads CACSLLGQETQYF. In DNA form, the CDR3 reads TGTGCCTGCAGTTTATTAGGGCAAGAGACCCAGTACTTC.

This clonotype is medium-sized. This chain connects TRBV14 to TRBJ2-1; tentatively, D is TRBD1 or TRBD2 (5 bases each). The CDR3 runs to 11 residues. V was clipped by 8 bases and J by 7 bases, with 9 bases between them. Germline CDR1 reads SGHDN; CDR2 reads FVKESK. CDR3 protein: CASGGYNEQFF. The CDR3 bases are TGTGCCAGCGGGGGTTATAATGAGCAGTTCTTC. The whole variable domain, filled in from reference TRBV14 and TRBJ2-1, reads EAGVTQFPSHSVIEKGQTVTLRCDPISGHDNLYWYRRVMGKEIKFLLHFVKESKQDESGMPNNRFLAERTGGTYSTLKVQPAELEDSGVYFCASGGYNEQFFGPGTRLTVL.

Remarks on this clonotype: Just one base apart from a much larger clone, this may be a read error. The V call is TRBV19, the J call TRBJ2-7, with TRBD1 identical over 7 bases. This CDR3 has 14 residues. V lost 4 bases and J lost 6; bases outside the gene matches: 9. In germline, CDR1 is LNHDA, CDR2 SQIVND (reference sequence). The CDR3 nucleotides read TGTGCCAGTAGTACGTGGGACAGTTCCGGCGAGCAGTACTTC. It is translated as CASSTWDSSGEQYF.

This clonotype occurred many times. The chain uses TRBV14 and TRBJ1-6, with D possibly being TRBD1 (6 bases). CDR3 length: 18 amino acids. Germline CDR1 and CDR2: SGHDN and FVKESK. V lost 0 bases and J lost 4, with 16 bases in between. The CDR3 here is CASSQDLAWRGYNSPLHF. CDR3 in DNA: TGTGCCAGCAGCCAAGATCTTGCGTGGAGGGGGTATAATTCACCCCTCCACTTT.

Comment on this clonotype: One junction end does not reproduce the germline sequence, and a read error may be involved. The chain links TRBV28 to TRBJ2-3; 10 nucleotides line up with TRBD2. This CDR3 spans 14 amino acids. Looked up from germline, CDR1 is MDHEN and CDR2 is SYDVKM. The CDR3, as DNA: TGTGCCAGCACTTCGACTAGCGGGCGTGATACGCAGTGTTTT. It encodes CASTSTSGRDTQCF.

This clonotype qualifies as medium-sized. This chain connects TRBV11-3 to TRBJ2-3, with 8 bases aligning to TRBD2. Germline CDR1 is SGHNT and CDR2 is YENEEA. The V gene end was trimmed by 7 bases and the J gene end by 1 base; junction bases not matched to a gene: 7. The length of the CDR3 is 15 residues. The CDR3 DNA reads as TGTGCCAGCACCTATCTCGGGGGGGGCACAGATACGCAGTATTTT. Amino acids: CASTYLGGGTDTQYF.